This entry lists 23 T cell receptor beta chains sequenced from one sample in a study of identical twins. In TCRdb, the 5' RACE reads were re-called with MiXCR into one record per CDR3 protein. The repertoire has just under 650,000 distinct CDR3 sequences, 7.1% of them found once; the top ten carry 1.6%. The sample also formed part of further work on yellow fever vaccine responses in identical twins.

Material for sequencing was PBMCs. The source is a woman aged 18-29 years in good health.

J is TRBJ2-7 and V is TRBV28, with 11 bases lining up with TRBD2. The J segment lost 4 bases and the V segment lost 5 bases, leaving 7 bases of the junction unmatched. The V gene's germline CDR1 is MDHEN and CDR2 SYDVKM. The CDR3 spans 15 residues. The CDR3 spells CASSIQLAGVYEQYF. CDR3 coding DNA: TGTGCCAGCAGTATCCAACTAGCGGGAGTGTACGAGCAGTACTTC.

This chain uses TRBV12-3 or TRBV12-4 with TRBJ1-2; maybe TRBD1 (6 bases). Trimming removed 5 bases from V and 0 bases from J, with 10 bases in between. This CDR3 contains 14 residues. CDR3 protein: CASSQDSANYGYTF. The DNA of the CDR3 is TGTGCCAGCAGTCAGGACAGTGCTAACTATGGCTACACCTTC.

This clonotype was picked up many times. The genes are TRBV29-1 and TRBJ2-2; TRBD2 is a possible D gene (6 bases). This CDR3 comprises 12 residues. The V gene lost 7 bases and the J gene lost 6 bases, with 12 bases spanning the gap. Looked up from germline, CDR1 is SQVTM and CDR2 is ANQGSEA. The CDR3 DNA sequence: TGCAGCGGCGGGACTCCGTCCGGGGAGCTGTTTTTT. Translating gives CSGGTPSGELFF.

The J gene is TRBJ2-3, the V gene TRBV20-1, with TRBD1 identical over 7 bases. Looked up from germline, CDR1 is DFQATT and CDR2 is SNEGSKA (reference sequence). V lost 3 bases and J lost 1; bases outside the gene matches: 7. The CDR3 is made up of 15 amino acids. The CDR3 nucleotides are TGCAGTGCTAGGGTGACAGGGTTGGGCACAGATACGCAGTATTTT. It encodes CSARVTGLGTDTQYF.

In its sample, this clonotype was seen a few times. The V call is TRBV20-1, the J call TRBJ2-7, with TRBD1 matching over 8 bases. Looked up from germline, CDR1 is DFQATT and CDR2 is SNEGSKA (reference sequence). The CDR3 has 16 residues. V gave up 3 bases and J gave up 5 bases; unmatched junction bases: 15. CDR3 nucleotide sequence: TGCAGTGCTAGGGGTTGGACAGGGAAAGTTTATGACGAGCAGTACGTC. Residues: CSARGWTGKVYDEQYV.

This clonotype was observed a few times. This chain joins TRBV21-1 and TRBJ2-7; the tabulated D call, TRBD1, remains unverified against the DNA. TRBV21-1 is tagged as a pseudogene. The CDR3 spans 16 residues. This chain's CDR3 is CASSKDGGASSYEQYV. CDR3 nucleotides: TGTGCCAGCAGCAAAGACGGCGGGGCAAGCTCCTACGAGCAGTACGTC.

The table lists this clonotype with a few counts. The genes are TRBV12-3 or TRBV12-4 and TRBJ2-1; 9 bases match TRBD2. V was clipped by 8 bases and J by 7 bases; unmatched bases: 9. The CDR3 runs 14 residues. This CDR3 is CASRRAGGANEQFF. As DNA, the CDR3 is TGTGCCAGCCGGAGGGCGGGGGGGGCTAATGAGCAGTTCTTC.

The chain joins TRBV2 to TRBJ1-3, with D maybe TRBD1 (6 bases). CDR3 length: 16 residues. The ends were cut back, 5 bases at V and 0 bases at J, with 14 bases in the middle. Germline CDR1 SNHLY, CDR2 FYNNEI. This chain's CDR3 is CASSLEGQSSGNTIYF. In DNA form, the CDR3 reads TGTGCCAGCAGTCTAGAAGGACAGTCCTCTGGAAACACCATATATTTT.

In this sample, this clonotype turned up a few times. The chain recombines TRBV10-1 with TRBJ2-1; D may match TRBD1 or TRBD2 (6 bases each). This CDR3 comprises 14 residues. CDR1 is WNHNN, CDR2 SYGVQD, per germline (reference sequence). Trimming removed 6 bases at V and 6 bases at J, with 15 bases between. The CDR3: CASSLSGGFNEQFF. For the CDR3, the DNA is TGCGCCAGCAGCCTCTCCGGGGGCTTCAATGAGCAGTTCTTC.

This clonotype was seen only a few times. V and J are TRBV29-1 and TRBJ2-5, with D perhaps TRBD1 (5 bases). The V and J ends lost 7 bases and 5 bases respectively, with 17 bases between them. Germline V gene lookup returns CDR1 SQVTM and CDR2 ANQGSEA. There are 13 residues in the CDR3. The CDR3 DNA follows: TGCAGCGGGGGCGGCAAGCCCTATGAGACCCAGTACTTC. Amino acid sequence: CSGGGKPYETQYF.

This clonotype was seen repeatedly, ten times or more. This rearrangement joins TRBV24-1 to TRBJ2-1; no reliable D call. This CDR3 region has 15 residues. Between the trimmed V and J ends, which lost 5 bases and 0 bases, there was a span of 10 bases. From germline, CDR1 is KGHDR and CDR2 SFDVKD. CDR3 in DNA: TGTGCCACCAGTGCCCCATGGGGCTCCTACAATGAGCAGTTCTTC. Translated, it gives CATSAPWGSYNEQFF.

The chain links TRBV7-6 to TRBJ2-1; 9 bases are shared with TRBD1. J lost 8 bases, V lost 2 bases, and 13 bases had no gene match. Germline V lookup: CDR1 SGHVS, CDR2 FNYEAQ. There are 17 residues in the CDR3. DNA of the CDR3: TGTGCCAGCAGCTTACCTCGCCCGGGACAGGGAAGGCATGAGCAGTTCTTC. Its translation: CASSLPRPGQGRHEQFF.

This clonotype was counted only a few times. The V call is TRBV27, the J call TRBJ2-7; 14 nucleotides align to TRBD2. Unmatched junction bases numbered 7, after V lost 5 bases and J lost 1 base. Germline V gene lookup returns CDR1 MNHEY and CDR2 SMNVEV (reference sequence). The length of the CDR3 is 17 residues. In DNA, the CDR3 is TGTGCCAGCAGTCACGGGACTAGCGGGAGATGGTCCTACGAGCAGTACTTC. This gives the protein CASSHGTSGRWSYEQYF.

In regard to this clonotype: This may stem from a read error, because a much larger clone lies one nucleotide away. The chain recombines TRBV7-9 with TRBJ2-1; 7 nucleotides agree with TRBD2. CDR3 size: 17 residues. The germline V gene encodes CDR1 SEHNR and CDR2 FQNEAQ (reference sequence). The CDR3: CVSSPRVREIGNNEQFF. In DNA, the CDR3 is TGTGTCAGCAGCCCTCGGGTGCGGGAGATCGGAAACAATGAGCAGTTCTTC.

This chain links TRBV12-5 with TRBJ1-5, with TRBD1 matching 7 bases. Trimming removed 1 base from V and 2 bases from J; junction bases left unmatched: 5. Germline V gives CDR1 LGHNT, CDR2 FRNRAP. The length of the CDR3 is 16 residues. The CDR3 nucleotides read TGTGCTAGTGGTTTGGAGTACAGGGGTCGCAATCAGCCCCAGCATTTT. It specifies CASGLEYRGRNQPQHF.

This clonotype was seen repeatedly, ten times or more. The gene calls are TRBV15 and TRBJ1-1; the D gene is possibly TRBD1 (5 bases). CDR1 is LNHNV, CDR2 YYDKDF, per germline (reference sequence). This CDR3 is built from 15 residues. Trimming pared 1 base from V and 0 bases from J, leaving 9 bases between. The CDR3 region is CATSRARGMNTEAFF. DNA of the CDR3: TGTGCCACCAGCAGAGCGCGGGGGATGAACACTGAAGCTTTCTTT.

The V gene is TRBV2, the J gene TRBJ1-3; no firm D call. The CDR3 covers 14 residues. V gave up 1 base and J gave up 0 bases, with 4 bases separating them. Germline CDR1 and CDR2: SNHLY and FYNNEI. The CDR3 DNA sequence: TGTGCCAGCAGTGAAGAGATCTCTGGAAACACCATATATTTT. It translates to CASSEEISGNTIYF.

This clonotype was detected many times. The chain uses TRBV27 and TRBJ1-1, with D possibly TRBD1 on 6 matching bases. Germline CDR1 is MNHEY and CDR2 is SMNVEV (reference sequence). V lost 6 bases and J lost 1, with 9 bases in between. CDR3 length equals 13 residues. This CDR3 reads CASSKTGNTEAFF. The CDR3 region has the DNA TGTGCCAGCAGCAAGACAGGGAACACTGAAGCTTTCTTT.

The sample holds a few counts of this clonotype. The chain employs TRBV4-1 and TRBJ2-5; D uncertain. CDR3 length equals 14 residues. V lost 1 base and J 5 bases, leaving 11 bases between the germline ends. CDR1 is MGHRA, CDR2 YSYEKL, per germline. This chain's CDR3 is CASSQVVWFETQYF. The DNA of the CDR3 is TGCGCCAGCAGCCAAGTCGTGTGGTTCGAGACCCAGTACTTC.

The genes are TRBV5-1 and TRBJ1-2; TRBD1 matches 8 bases. Trimming took 4 bases from V and 1 from J; bases not matched to a gene: 3. The CDR3 is 14 amino acids. Germline CDR1 SGHRS, CDR2 YFSETQ. The CDR3 spells CASSQGAGNYGYTF. CDR3 in DNA: TGCGCCAGCAGCCAGGGGGCTGGTAACTATGGCTACACCTTC.

This sequence joins TRBV29-1 and TRBJ1-5, with 8 positions matching TRBD1. The CDR3 runs 13 residues. Germline values: CDR1 SQVTM, CDR2 ANQGSEA. V gave up 4 bases and J gave up 4 bases; unmatched junction bases: 3. The CDR3 sequence: CSVAGQVNQPQHF. In nucleotides, the CDR3 is TGCAGCGTTGCGGGACAGGTGAATCAGCCCCAGCATTTT.

This clonotype was counted only a few times. V gene TRBV7-8 combines with J gene TRBJ2-1, with D unclear. The V gene lost 5 bases and the J gene lost 8 bases, with 19 bases spanning the gap. The CDR3 loop spans 15 amino acids. Germline CDR1 and CDR2: SGHVS and FQNEAQ. The CDR3 bases are TGTGCCAGCAGCCACTTCGGACCTTCCGATGATGAGCAGTTCTTC. It codes for CASSHFGPSDDEQFF.

V and J are TRBV9 and TRBJ2-3, with 7 bases fitting TRBD2. V trimming: 4 bases; J trimming: 0 bases; junction bases outside the gene matches: 11. Germline CDR1 is SGDLS and CDR2 is YYNGEE. This CDR3 comprises 17 residues. Here the CDR3 reads CASSFMGREQSTDTQYF. In nucleotides, the CDR3 is TGTGCCAGCAGCTTTATGGGGCGGGAGCAGAGCACAGATACGCAGTATTTT.